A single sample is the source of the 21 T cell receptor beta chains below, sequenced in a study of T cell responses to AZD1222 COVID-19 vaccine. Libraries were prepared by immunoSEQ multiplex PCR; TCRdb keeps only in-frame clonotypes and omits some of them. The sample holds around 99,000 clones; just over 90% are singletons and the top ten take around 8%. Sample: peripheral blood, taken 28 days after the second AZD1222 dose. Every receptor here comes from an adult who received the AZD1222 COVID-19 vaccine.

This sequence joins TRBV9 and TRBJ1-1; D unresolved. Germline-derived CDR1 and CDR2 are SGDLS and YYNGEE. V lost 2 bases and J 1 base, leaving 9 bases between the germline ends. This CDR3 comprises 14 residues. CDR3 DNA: TGTGCCAGCAGCGTCACGGCAGGGAACACTGAAGCTTTCTTT. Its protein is CASSVTAGNTEAFF. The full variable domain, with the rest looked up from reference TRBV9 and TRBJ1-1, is DSGVTQTPKHLITATGQRVTLRCSPRSGDLSVYWYQQSLDQGLQFLIQYYNGEERAKGNILERFSAQQFPDLHSELNLSSLELGDSALYFCASSVTAGNTEAFFGQGTRLTVV.

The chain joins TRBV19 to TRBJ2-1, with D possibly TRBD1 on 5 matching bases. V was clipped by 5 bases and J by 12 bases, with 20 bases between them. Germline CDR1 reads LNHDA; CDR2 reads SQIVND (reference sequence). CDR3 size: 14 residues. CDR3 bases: TGTGCCAGTAGTCCTATGAGCCTCGCAGGGCGGCAGTTCTTC. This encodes CASSPMSLAGRQFF. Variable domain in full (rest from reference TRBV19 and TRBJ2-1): DGGITQSPKYLFRKEGQNVTLSCEQNLNHDAMYWYRQDPGQGLRLIYYSQIVNDFQKGDIAEGYSVSREKKESFPLTVTSAQKNPTAFYLCASSPMSLAGRQFFGPGTRLTVL.

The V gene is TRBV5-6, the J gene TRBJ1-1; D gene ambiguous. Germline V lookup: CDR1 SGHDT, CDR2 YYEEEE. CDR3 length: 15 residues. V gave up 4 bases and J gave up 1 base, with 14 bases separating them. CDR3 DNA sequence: TGTGCCAGCAGCCCGCGACCTTCAGGGAACACTGAAGCTTTCTTT. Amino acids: CASSPRPSGNTEAFF.

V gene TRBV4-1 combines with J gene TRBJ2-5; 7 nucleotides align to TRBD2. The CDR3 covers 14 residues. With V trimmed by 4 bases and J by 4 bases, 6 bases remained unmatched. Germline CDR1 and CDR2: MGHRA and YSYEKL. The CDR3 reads CASSPQERGETQYF. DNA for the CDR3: TGCGCCAGCAGCCCCCAGGAGCGGGGAGAGACCCAGTACTTC.

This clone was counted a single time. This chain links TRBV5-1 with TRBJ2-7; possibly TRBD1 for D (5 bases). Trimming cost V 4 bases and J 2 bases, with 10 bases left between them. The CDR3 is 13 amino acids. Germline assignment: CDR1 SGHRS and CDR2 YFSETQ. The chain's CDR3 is CASSPDITYEQYF. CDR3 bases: TGCGCCAGCAGCCCGGACATAACCTACGAGCAGTACTTC.

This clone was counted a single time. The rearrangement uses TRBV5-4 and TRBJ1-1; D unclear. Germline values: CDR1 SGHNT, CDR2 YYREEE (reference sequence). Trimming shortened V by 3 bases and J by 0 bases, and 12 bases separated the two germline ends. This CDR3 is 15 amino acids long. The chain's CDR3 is CASSSRVSMNTEAFF. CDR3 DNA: TGTGCCAGCAGCTCCCGGGTCAGCATGAACACTGAAGCTTTCTTT.

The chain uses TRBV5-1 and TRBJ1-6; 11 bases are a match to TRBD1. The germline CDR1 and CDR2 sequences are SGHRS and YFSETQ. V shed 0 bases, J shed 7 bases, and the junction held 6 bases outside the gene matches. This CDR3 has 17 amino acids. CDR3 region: CASSLAGQGARNSPLHF. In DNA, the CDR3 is TGCGCCAGCAGCTTGGCCGGACAGGGGGCCCGGAATTCACCCCTCCACTTT.

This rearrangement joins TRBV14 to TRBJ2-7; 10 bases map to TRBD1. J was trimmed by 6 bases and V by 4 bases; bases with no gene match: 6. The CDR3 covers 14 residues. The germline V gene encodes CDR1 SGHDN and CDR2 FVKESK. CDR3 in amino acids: CASSRRDRGGEQYF. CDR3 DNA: TGTGCCAGCAGCCGAAGGGACAGGGGAGGCGAGCAGTACTTC. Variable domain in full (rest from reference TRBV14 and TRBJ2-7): EAGVTQFPSHSVIEKGQTVTLRCDPISGHDNLYWYRRVMGKEIKFLLHFVKESKQDESGMPNNRFLAERTGGTYSTLKVQPAELEDSGVYFCASSRRDRGGEQYFGPGTRLTVT.

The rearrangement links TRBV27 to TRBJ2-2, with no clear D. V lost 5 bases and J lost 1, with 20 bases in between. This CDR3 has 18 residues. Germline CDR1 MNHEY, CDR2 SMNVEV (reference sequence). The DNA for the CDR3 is TGTGCCAGCAGTCCGACCCTACGGGTTCCGTGGAACACCGGGGAGCTGTTTTTT. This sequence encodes CASSPTLRVPWNTGELFF.

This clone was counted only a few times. The CDR3 loop is CASSENRNTEAFF. The CDR3, as DNA: TGTGCCAGCAGTGAAAACAGGAACACTGAAGCTTTCTTT. This chain joins TRBV6-1 and TRBJ1-1, with D unclear. The CDR3 is 13 amino acids. CDR1 MNHNS and CDR2 SASEGT come from the germline V gene. V lost 2 bases and J 1 base, leaving 5 bases between the germline ends.

Here the CDR3 reads CASSLRRADSLAKNIQYF. The CDR3 nucleotides read TGTGCCAGTAGTTTGCGCAGGGCAGATTCTCTAGCCAAAAACATTCAGTACTTC. The V call is TRBV19, the J call TRBJ2-4; D is possibly TRBD1 (5 bases). Germline-derived CDR1 and CDR2 are LNHDA and SQIVND (reference sequence). CDR3 size: 18 residues. With 5 bases removed from V and 0 bases from J, the gap between germline ends came to 20 bases.

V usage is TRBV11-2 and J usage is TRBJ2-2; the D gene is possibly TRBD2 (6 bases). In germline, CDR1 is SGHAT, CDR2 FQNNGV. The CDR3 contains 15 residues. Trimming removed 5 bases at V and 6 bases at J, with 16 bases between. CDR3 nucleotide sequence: TGTGCCAGCAGCCCGCAGCAGGGAGGTGCCGGGGAGCTGTTTTTT. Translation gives CASSPQQGGAGELFF.

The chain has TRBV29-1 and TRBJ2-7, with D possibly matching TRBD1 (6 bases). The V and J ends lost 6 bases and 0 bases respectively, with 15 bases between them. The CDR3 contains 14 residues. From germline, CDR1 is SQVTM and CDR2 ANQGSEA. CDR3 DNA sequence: TGCAGCGTGACAGGTACTTCGAGCTCCTACGAGCAGTACTTC. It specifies CSVTGTSSSYEQYF.

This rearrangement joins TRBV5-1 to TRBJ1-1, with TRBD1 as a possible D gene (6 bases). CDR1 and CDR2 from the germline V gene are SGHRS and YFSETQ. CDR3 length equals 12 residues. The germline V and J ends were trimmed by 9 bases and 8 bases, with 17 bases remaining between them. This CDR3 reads CATLPGAEEAFF. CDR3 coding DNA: TGCGCCACCCTCCCGGGGGCCGAAGAAGCTTTCTTT.

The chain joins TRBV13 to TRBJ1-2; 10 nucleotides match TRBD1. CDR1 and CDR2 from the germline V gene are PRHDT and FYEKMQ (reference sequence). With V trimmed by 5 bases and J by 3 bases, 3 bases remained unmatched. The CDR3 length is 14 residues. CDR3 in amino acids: CASSTGTGDYGYTF. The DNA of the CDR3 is TGTGCCAGCAGCACCGGGACAGGGGACTATGGCTACACCTTC.

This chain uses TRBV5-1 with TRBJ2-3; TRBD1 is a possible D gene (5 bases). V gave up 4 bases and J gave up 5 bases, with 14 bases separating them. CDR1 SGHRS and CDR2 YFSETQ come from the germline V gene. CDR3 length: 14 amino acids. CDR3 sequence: CASSPQSTGDTQYF. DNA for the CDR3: TGCGCCAGCAGCCCGCAGAGCACAGGAGATACGCAGTATTTT.

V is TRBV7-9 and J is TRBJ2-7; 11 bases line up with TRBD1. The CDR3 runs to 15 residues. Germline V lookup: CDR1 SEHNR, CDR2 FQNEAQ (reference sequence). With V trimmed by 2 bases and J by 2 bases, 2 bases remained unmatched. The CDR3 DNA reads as TGTGCCAGCAGCTTATGGGACAGGGGGGCCTACGAGCAGTACTTC. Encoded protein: CASSLWDRGAYEQYF.

This CDR3 reads CASSFLSGTRIFNEQFF. CDR3 sequence (DNA): TGTGCCAGCAGCTTTCTGAGCGGCACACGAATTTTCAATGAGCAGTTCTTC. The gene calls are TRBV11-2 and TRBJ2-1, with a weak D call TRBD2 (5 bases). Germline lookup yields CDR1 SGHAT and CDR2 FQNNGV. V was pared by 3 bases and J by 6 bases, with 21 bases between. The CDR3 length is 17 residues.

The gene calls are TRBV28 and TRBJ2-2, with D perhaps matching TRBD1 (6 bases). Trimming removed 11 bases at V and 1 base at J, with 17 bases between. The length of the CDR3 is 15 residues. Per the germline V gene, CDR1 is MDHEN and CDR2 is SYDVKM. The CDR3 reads CADMYGGRNTGELFF. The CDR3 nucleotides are TGTGCCGACATGTATGGGGGCCGGAACACCGGGGAGCTGTTTTTT.

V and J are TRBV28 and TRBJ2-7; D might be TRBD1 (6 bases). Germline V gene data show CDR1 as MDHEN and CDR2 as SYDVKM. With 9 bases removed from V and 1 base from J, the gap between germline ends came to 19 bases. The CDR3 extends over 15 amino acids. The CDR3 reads CASRTPQTGSYEQYF. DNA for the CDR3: TGTGCCAGTAGAACGCCTCAGACAGGATCCTACGAGCAGTACTTC.

The CDR3 loop is CASSIDSSYEQYF. CDR3 nucleotide sequence: TGTGCCAGTAGTATCGACAGCTCCTACGAGCAGTACTTC. V is TRBV19 and J is TRBJ2-7; D is perhaps TRBD1 (5 bases). Per the germline V gene, CDR1 is LNHDA and CDR2 is SQIVND (reference sequence). This CDR3 has 13 amino acids. V lost 3 bases to trimming and J lost 0 bases, with 6 bases between them.